What follows are 29 T cell receptor beta chains derived from one specimen sequenced in a study of T cell responses to AZD1222 COVID-19 vaccine. The repertoire was sequenced with immunoSEQ multiplex PCR; TCRdb's copy has only in-frame clones and lacks some. Seen here are fewer than 150,000 clones, about 89% observed once, and the top ten hold roughly a tenth. Sequencing used peripheral blood, obtained 28 days after the second AZD1222 dose. The source is an adult who received the AZD1222 COVID-19 vaccine.

The chain links TRBV15 to TRBJ2-7; TRBD2 aligns across 13 bases. The germline gives CDR1 LNHNV, CDR2 YYDKDF (reference sequence). This CDR3 is 15 amino acids long. V dropped 3 bases and J dropped 9; count of bases not matched to a gene: 8. CDR3 sequence: CATSRGTSGEEGQYF. The CDR3 DNA reads as TGTGCCACCAGCAGGGGGACTAGCGGGGAAGAGGGGCAGTACTTC.

The CDR3 region has the DNA TGCAGCGTTGGGAAACAGGGGTTCGGTGAAAAACTGTTTTTT. As protein: CSVGKQGFGEKLFF. The chain couples TRBV29-1 to TRBJ1-4; 7 positions agree with TRBD1. Germline V gene lookup returns CDR1 SQVTM and CDR2 ANQGSEA. The CDR3 has 14 residues. Losses at the gene ends were 4 bases for V and 7 bases for J; bases not matched to a gene: 9.

The gene calls are TRBV5-1 and TRBJ1-5, with unresolved D. Trimming removed 0 bases from V and 9 bases from J, with 16 bases in between. Germline V gene lookup returns CDR1 SGHRS and CDR2 YFSETQ. CDR3 length: 15 residues. The DNA for the CDR3 is TGCGCCAGCAGCTTGGGCGGAGGAGCTTCTTGGCCCCAGCATTTT. Protein sequence: CASSLGGGASWPQHF.

V and J are TRBV21-1 and TRBJ2-6; no DNA check was done on the table's D call, TRBD1. TRBV21-1 is flagged as a pseudogene. The CDR3 spans 19 residues. CDR3 sequence (DNA): TGTGCCAGCAGCAGAGGTAACCGGGACAGGGATTGCGGGGCCAACGTCCTGACTTTC. This gives the protein CASSRGNRDRDCGANVLTF.

The chain recombines TRBV5-1 with TRBJ1-4; D is undetermined. This CDR3 region has 13 residues. Germline V gene lookup returns CDR1 SGHRS and CDR2 YFSETQ. Trimming removed 4 bases at V and 6 bases at J, with 10 bases between. In DNA form, the CDR3 reads TGCGCCAGCAGCCCAAGTTCTGATGAAAAACTGTTTTTT. Its protein product is CASSPSSDEKLFF.

V is TRBV4-1 and J is TRBJ1-5, with D possibly TRBD1 on 5 matching bases. The CDR3 is made up of 14 amino acids. The V end was cut by 5 bases, the J end by 2 bases, with 10 bases between. The V gene's germline CDR1 is MGHRA and CDR2 YSYEKL. The CDR3 nucleotides read TGCGCCAGCAGCTTCCGGGGGGGCAATCAGCCCCAGCATTTT. Protein: CASSFRGGNQPQHF.

This chain links TRBV23-1 with TRBJ1-1; TRBD1 matches at 8 bases. TRBV23-1 is an ORF for which the function is uncertain. Unmatched junction bases numbered 4, after V lost 3 bases and J lost 1 base. The CDR3 totals 15 residues. CDR3 amino acids: CASSHKDRANTEAFF. In DNA form, the CDR3 reads TGCGCCAGCAGTCACAAGGACAGGGCGAACACTGAAGCTTTCTTT.

This rearrangement joins TRBV14 to TRBJ1-6; D is perhaps TRBD1 (5 bases). This CDR3 region has 18 residues. CDR1 and CDR2 from the germline V gene are SGHDN and FVKESK. V was clipped by 1 base and J by 0 bases, with 13 bases between them. The CDR3 loop is CASSQGRGFGSYNSPLHF. DNA of the CDR3: TGTGCCAGCAGCCAAGGAAGGGGCTTCGGCTCCTATAATTCACCCCTCCACTTT.

This clone was detected only a few times. V is TRBV5-4 and J is TRBJ1-4; no reliable D call. Per germline, CDR1 SGHNT and CDR2 YYREEE (reference sequence). CDR3 length equals 12 residues. The V end lost 7 bases, the J end lost 8 bases, and 12 bases lay between the germline ends. The CDR3 spells CASSGGEEKLFF. CDR3 nucleotide sequence: TGTGCCAGCTCTGGAGGAGAGGAAAAACTGTTTTTT.

This sequence joins TRBV10-1 and TRBJ2-1; 12 bases line up with TRBD2. The junction had 4 bases not matched to a gene; V was cut back by 6 bases and J by 10 bases. Looked up from germline, CDR1 is WNHNN and CDR2 is SYGVQD (reference sequence). The CDR3 sequence is 13 residues long. For the CDR3, the DNA is TGCGCCAGCAGCCCCGGACTAGCGGGAGAGCAGTTCTTC. Its protein product is CASSPGLAGEQFF.

This chain connects TRBV9 to TRBJ1-3; D unclear. CDR3 length: 15 amino acids. Germline CDR1 and CDR2: SGDLS and YYNGEE. V lost 1 base, J lost 0 bases, and 8 bases lay in between. The CDR3 sequence is CASSVTGNSGNTIYF. The CDR3, as DNA: TGTGCCAGCAGCGTAACGGGGAACTCTGGAAACACCATATATTTT.

V and J are TRBV5-1 and TRBJ2-1; a weak D match, TRBD2 (7 bases). Germline V gene data show CDR1 as SGHRS and CDR2 as YFSETQ. The CDR3 has 16 residues. The V and J ends lost 2 bases and 1 base respectively, with 13 bases between them. The CDR3 sequence is CASSLGGGGSYNEQFF. The CDR3 DNA sequence: TGCGCCAGCAGCTTAGGAGGGGGAGGGTCCTACAATGAGCAGTTCTTC. Full variable domain (missing parts from reference TRBV5-1 and TRBJ2-1): KAGVTQTPRYLIKTRGQQVTLSCSPISGHRSVSWYQQTPGQGLQFLFEYFSETQRNKGNFPGRFSGRQFSNSRSEMNVSTLELGDSALYLCASSLGGGGSYNEQFFGPGTRLTVL.

The chain joins TRBV2 to TRBJ1-2, with D possibly being TRBD1 (6 bases). Trimming took 6 bases from V and 5 from J, leaving 16 bases between them. The CDR3 length is 14 residues. The germline gives CDR1 SNHLY, CDR2 FYNNEI. CDR3 bases: TGTGCCAGCAGCGCCGGTCAAAGGGGGTATGGCTACACCTTC. Translation: CASSAGQRGYGYTF.

The chain links TRBV6-5 to TRBJ1-1, with 7 bases matching TRBD1. This CDR3 region has 14 residues. V was clipped by 6 bases and J by 5 bases; unmatched bases: 9. Germline lookup yields CDR1 MNHEY and CDR2 SVGAGI. Here the CDR3 reads CASSEGPGGTEAFF. CDR3 in DNA: TGTGCCAGCAGCGAGGGGCCAGGGGGAACTGAAGCTTTCTTT.

V and J are TRBV3-1 (or the pseudogene TRBV3-2) and TRBJ2-1; 9 bases match TRBD1. The germline CDR1 and CDR2 sequences are LGHDT and YNNKEL (reference sequence). The CDR3 runs to 13 residues. J lost 15 bases, V lost 5 bases, and 11 bases had no gene match. The CDR3 sequence is CASSARGGTGLFF. The CDR3 DNA follows: TGTGCCAGCAGCGCGAGGGGAGGGACAGGGTTGTTCTTC.

As regards this clone: The sample contains more than one DNA sequence encoding this CDR3. V usage is TRBV18 and J usage is TRBJ2-1; maybe TRBD1 (5 bases). The CDR3 loop spans 14 amino acids. V gave up 3 bases and J gave up 2 bases, with 8 bases separating them. Germline CDR1 is KGHSH and CDR2 is LQKENI. CDR3 DNA: TGTGCCAGCTCACCGCAGGGCGCCTACAATGAGCAGTTCTTC. Its protein is CASSPQGAYNEQFF.

The gene calls are TRBV18 and TRBJ1-4; TRBD1 might be the D (6 bases). The CDR3 loop spans 15 amino acids. V lost 1 base and J lost 2, with 8 bases in between. Germline CDR1 reads KGHSH; CDR2 reads LQKENI. The CDR3 protein is CASSPRGGTNEKLFF. In DNA, the CDR3 is TGTGCCAGCTCACCACGAGGGGGGACTAATGAAAAACTGTTTTTT.

The chain recombines TRBV5-1 with TRBJ2-7; D is possibly TRBD1 or TRBD2 (5 bases each). V gave up 3 bases and J gave up 2 bases, with 12 bases separating them. CDR3 length: 14 residues. Looked up from germline, CDR1 is SGHRS and CDR2 is YFSETQ. The CDR3 protein is CASSSRDQTYEQYF. In DNA, the CDR3 is TGCGCCAGCAGCTCCCGGGACCAAACCTACGAGCAGTACTTC.

This clone came up a few times. The V gene is TRBV28, the J gene TRBJ1-5, with D hard to call. Per germline, CDR1 MDHEN and CDR2 SYDVKM. The ends were cut back, 5 bases at V and 3 bases at J, with 8 bases in the middle. The CDR3 spans 13 residues. CDR3 DNA sequence: TGTGCCAGCAGTCCCCTGGTCAATCAGCCCCAGCATTTT. This translates into CASSPLVNQPQHF. The variable domain in full, with the rest retrieved from reference TRBV28 and TRBJ1-5, is DVKVTQSSRYLVKRTGEKVFLECVQDMDHENMFWYRQDPGLGLRLIYFSYDVKMKEKGDIPEGYSVSREKKERFSLILESASTNQTSMYLCASSPLVNQPQHFGDGTRLSIL.

This chain connects TRBV3-1 (or the pseudogene TRBV3-2) to TRBJ1-2; D call uncertain. V gave up 1 base and J gave up 2 bases, with 11 bases separating them. The CDR3 is 15 residues long. From germline, CDR1 is LGHDT and CDR2 YNNKEL (reference sequence). CDR3 amino acids: CASSQGAPGNYGYTF. DNA of the CDR3: TGTGCCAGCAGCCAAGGAGCCCCAGGAAACTATGGCTACACCTTC.

The chain uses TRBV3-1 (or the pseudogene TRBV3-2) and TRBJ1-5; D not resolved. The ends were cut back, 4 bases at V and 0 bases at J, with 10 bases in the middle. This CDR3 contains 15 residues. Germline CDR1 is LGHDT and CDR2 is YNNKEL (reference sequence). The CDR3 protein is CASSLGSYSNQPQHF. CDR3 DNA: TGTGCCAGCAGCCTCGGGAGTTATAGCAATCAGCCCCAGCATTTT.

The J gene is TRBJ1-2, the V gene TRBV3-1 (or the pseudogene TRBV3-2), with 7 positions matching TRBD1. This CDR3 is built from 14 residues. Germline CDR1 and CDR2: LGHDT and YNNKEL (reference sequence). J lost 8 bases, V lost 0 bases, and 6 bases had no gene match. The CDR3 sequence is CASSQDDRDGGYTF. The CDR3 DNA is TGTGCCAGCAGCCAAGATGACAGGGACGGGGGCTACACCTTC.

The CDR3 DNA sequence: TGTGCCAGCAGTTTATTAGGGACAGGGAGCGACGAGCAGTACTTC. Translating it yields CASSLLGTGSDEQYF. The genes are TRBV27 and TRBJ2-7; TRBD1 aligns across 9 bases. Germline CDR1 is MNHEY and CDR2 is SMNVEV (reference sequence). There are 15 residues in the CDR3. With V trimmed by 1 base and J by 5 bases, 6 bases remained unmatched.

This chain joins TRBV7-2 and TRBJ1-2; D possibly corresponds to TRBD1 (6 bases). This CDR3 is built from 17 residues. The V gene's germline CDR1 is SGHTA and CDR2 FQGNSA. The ends were cut back, 0 bases at V and 1 base at J, with 15 bases in the middle. The CDR3 DNA reads as TGTGCCAGCAGCTTAGCGCAGGGGCGGTTGAGTAACTATGGCTACACCTTC. It codes for CASSLAQGRLSNYGYTF.

The genes are TRBV30 and TRBJ2-7, with 7 bases that match TRBD1. The CDR3 is 13 amino acids. The junction had 10 bases not matched to a gene; V was cut back by 5 bases and J by 6 bases. The germline gives CDR1 GTSNPN, CDR2 SVGIG (reference sequence). CDR3 DNA: TGTGCCTGGGGGACAGCTCTCCTGGGCGAGCAGTACTTC. Protein sequence: CAWGTALLGEQYF.

This clone was seen only once. The genes are TRBV7-8 and TRBJ1-5; unclear D gene. CDR1 and CDR2 (germline): SGHVS, FQNEAQ. This CDR3 is built from 13 residues. Trimming stripped 3 bases from V and 0 bases from J, with 3 bases between. The CDR3 is CASSFYSNQPQHF. The CDR3 region has the DNA TGTGCCAGCAGCTTCTATAGCAATCAGCCCCAGCATTTT.

The chain is built from TRBV6-5 and TRBJ1-2; D might be TRBD1 (6 bases). The CDR3 has 14 residues. Trimming pared 8 bases from V and 6 bases from J, leaving 19 bases between. Germline loops: CDR1 MNHEY, CDR2 SVGAGI. CDR3 in DNA: TGTGCCAGCTTGAGTTTACAGGGATCACATGGCTACACCTTC. Its translation is CASLSLQGSHGYTF.

The rearrangement links TRBV18 to TRBJ2-2, with D hard to call. Germline V gene data show CDR1 as KGHSH and CDR2 as LQKENI. Trimming cost V 0 bases and J 2 bases, with 7 bases left between them. The CDR3 has 15 amino acids. In nucleotides, the CDR3 is TGTGCCAGCTCACCACCTCAGAGAAACACCGGGGAGCTGTTTTTT. Its protein product is CASSPPQRNTGELFF.

The chain has TRBV18 and TRBJ2-7; D may be TRBD2 (5 bases). Germline CDR1 KGHSH, CDR2 LQKENI. Trimming took 2 bases from V and 3 from J, leaving 14 bases between them. The CDR3 extends over 15 amino acids. The CDR3 DNA sequence: TGTGCCAGCTCACCAAATTCAGCTAGCAGCTACGAGCAGTACTTC. Encoded protein: CASSPNSASSYEQYF.